The source of this T cell receptor beta chain is a study of blood T cell repertoires in COVID-19. Germline V gene lookup returns CDR1 WNHNN and CDR2 SYGVQD (reference sequence). The CDR3 contains 13 residues. V was shortened by 2 bases and J by 3 bases, with 7 bases between the two germline ends. Assay used: immunoSEQ multiplex PCR; TCRdb lists only in-frame clones, some missing. This table holds 120,000 to 150,000 clones, roughly 85% found once. Sequenced: peripheral blood. The chain combines TRBV10-1 with TRBJ1-2; possibly TRBD1 for D (6 bases). The sequence was obtained from a man between 50 and 59 years old with acute or convalescent COVID-19. The CDR3 here is CASSEGGDYGYTF. CDR3 DNA: TGCGCCAGCAGTGAGGGGGGCGACTATGGCTACACCTTC.